This TCR beta chain appears in the sequencing data of a study of T cell changes during pregnancy in multiple sclerosis. The V gene's germline CDR1 is SGHKS and CDR2 YYEKEE (reference sequence). The CDR3 contains 11 residues. V lost 4 bases, J lost 2 bases, and 4 bases lay in between. Produced via immunoSEQ multiplex PCR; TCRdb's table is partial and in-frame only. In the table there are roughly 45,000 clones, 93% of which are singletons. This clone was observed a single time. The chain carries TRBV5-5 and TRBJ2-7; the D is unclear. This receptor was identified in a female donor with multiple sclerosis, enrolled in a pregnancy study. This specimen consisted of CD8+ T cells from peripheral blood mononuclear cells, obtained after pregnancy. CDR3 sequence (DNA): TGTGCCAGCAGCGGGCCCTACGAGCAGTACTTC. This encodes CASSGPYEQYF.